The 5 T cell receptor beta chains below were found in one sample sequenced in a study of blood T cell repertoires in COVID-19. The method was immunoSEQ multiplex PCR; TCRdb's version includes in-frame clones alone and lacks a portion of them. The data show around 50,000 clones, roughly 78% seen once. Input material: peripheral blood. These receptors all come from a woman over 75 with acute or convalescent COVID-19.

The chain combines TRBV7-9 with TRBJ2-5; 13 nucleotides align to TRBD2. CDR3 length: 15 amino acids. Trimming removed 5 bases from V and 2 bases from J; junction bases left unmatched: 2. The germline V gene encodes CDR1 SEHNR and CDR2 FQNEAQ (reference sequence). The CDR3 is CASSRLAGGQETQYF. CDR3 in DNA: TGTGCCAGCAGCCGACTAGCGGGAGGTCAAGAGACCCAGTACTTC.

The CDR3 loop is CASSPHPGGSGANVLTF. The CDR3 region has the DNA TGTGCCAGCAGCCCCCACCCGGGGGGTTCTGGGGCCAACGTCCTGACTTTC. The V call is TRBV7-9, the J call TRBJ2-6; 7 bases are a match to TRBD2. The germline V gene has CDR1 SEHNR and CDR2 FQNEAQ (reference sequence). With 5 bases clipped from V and 1 base from J, the junction kept 8 bases outside the gene matches. CDR3 length: 17 residues.

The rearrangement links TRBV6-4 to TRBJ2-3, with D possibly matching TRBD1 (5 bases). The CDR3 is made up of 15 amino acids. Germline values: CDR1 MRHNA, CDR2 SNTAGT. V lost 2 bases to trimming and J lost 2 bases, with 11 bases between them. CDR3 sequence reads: CASSDLQGATDTQYF. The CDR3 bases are TGTGCCAGCAGTGACCTTCAGGGTGCCACAGATACGCAGTATTTT.

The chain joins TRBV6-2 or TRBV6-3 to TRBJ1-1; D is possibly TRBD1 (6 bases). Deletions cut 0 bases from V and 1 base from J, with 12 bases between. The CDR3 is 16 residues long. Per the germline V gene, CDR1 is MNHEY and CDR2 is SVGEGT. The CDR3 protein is CASSYSIGGANTEAFF. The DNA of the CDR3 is TGTGCCAGCAGTTACTCGATTGGGGGGGCGAACACTGAAGCTTTCTTT.

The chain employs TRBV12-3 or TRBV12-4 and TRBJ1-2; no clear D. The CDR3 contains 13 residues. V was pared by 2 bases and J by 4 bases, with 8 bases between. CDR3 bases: TGTGCCAGCAGTTTAAGGGAGTTCTATGGCTACACCTTC. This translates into CASSLREFYGYTF.